One and the same sample provided the 12 T cell receptor beta chains below, sequenced in a study of T cells in Graves' hyperthyroidism and ophthalmopathy (dated by TCRdb to the late 2010s). To prepare the library, multiplex PCR was applied. Sequencing instrument: Illumina HiSeq 2000. The TCR beta CDR3 regions were amplified from RNA transcripts. The first round of RT-PCR for the TCR CDR3 was performed with the HTBI primer set and the Qiagen OneStep RT-PCR kit. TCRdb trimmed the raw reads at Q25, called clones with MiXCR and kept productive beta chains. A single entry per CDR3 protein holds the most common genes and DNA from its merged rows. This sample comprises a few hundred thousand distinct CDR3 sequences, around 15% of them detected only once. The ten largest account for 55% to 60% of the sample. What was sequenced was blood. All receptors derive from a woman aged 55-70 years with Graves' ophthalmopathy.

The chain is built from TRBV12-5 and TRBJ2-4; weak D call: TRBD1 (7 bases). Germline loops: CDR1 LGHNT, CDR2 FRNRAP. The CDR3 has 17 amino acids. Trimming shortened V by 1 base and J by 7 bases, and 20 bases separated the two germline ends. The CDR3 sequence: CASGLERGRLRGNIQYF. The CDR3 nucleotides read TGTGCTAGTGGTTTGGAACGAGGGAGGCTCAGGGGGAACATTCAGTACTTC.

This clonotype has ten or more counts. The genes are TRBV20-1 and TRBJ1-5; D remains ambiguous. The CDR3 covers 13 residues. Trimming pared 5 bases from V and 0 bases from J, leaving 8 bases between. The germline V gene has CDR1 DFQATT and CDR2 SNEGSKA (reference sequence). CDR3: CSAPVRSNQPQHF. In DNA form, the CDR3 reads TGCAGTGCTCCTGTCCGTAGCAATCAGCCCCAGCATTTT.

Concerning this clonotype itself: This may be a read error, as it is one base from a much larger clone. V is TRBV7-2 and J is TRBJ2-7; 7 nucleotides line up with TRBD2. The length of the CDR3 is 15 residues. CDR1 is SGHTA and CDR2 is FQGNSA in the germline V gene. V was pared by 3 bases and J by 1 base, with 6 bases of the junction left unmatched. The CDR3 coding sequence is TGTGCCAGCAGCTTTGGGGAGGGCCTATCCTACGAGCAGTACTTC. Its translation: CASSFGEGLSYEQYF.

In its sample, this clonotype was seen many times. The chain combines TRBV5-6 with TRBJ2-3; TRBD1 matches 7 bases. Germline V gives CDR1 SGHDT, CDR2 YYEEEE. With V trimmed by 0 bases and J by 5 bases, 6 bases remained unmatched. The CDR3 contains 15 residues. CDR3 sequence: CASSLGGQGVDTQYF. The CDR3 DNA reads as TGTGCCAGCAGCTTGGGCGGGCAGGGGGTAGATACGCAGTATTTT.

This clonotype was picked up many times. V and J are TRBV12-3 or TRBV12-4 and TRBJ2-7; D is unclear. The CDR3 has 12 amino acids. V lost 5 bases, J lost 5 bases, and 10 bases lay in between. Here the CDR3 DNA reads TGTGCCAGCAGTCTCTCTAAGAACGAGCAGTACTTC. It encodes CASSLSKNEQYF.

This clonotype was observed many times. The gene calls are TRBV11-3 and TRBJ2-3, with a tentative D call TRBD1 (6 bases). V dropped 1 base and J dropped 6 bases, with 11 bases sitting between them. The CDR3 has 14 amino acids. The germline V gene has CDR1 SGHNT and CDR2 YENEEA. CDR3 residues: CASSLVGAPDTQYF. In nucleotides, the CDR3 is TGTGCCAGCAGCTTAGTGGGGGCGCCGGATACGCAGTATTTT. The full variable domain, with the rest looked up from reference TRBV11-3 and TRBJ2-3, is EAGVVQSPRYKIIEKKQPVAFWCNPISGHNTLYWYLQNLGQGPELLIRYENEEAVDDSQLPKDRFSAERLKGVDSTLKIQPAELGDSAVYLCASSLVGAPDTQYFGPGTRLTVL.

This clonotype appeared many times. The chain has TRBV7-9 and TRBJ2-7; D may be TRBD1 (6 bases). The germline CDR1 and CDR2 sequences are SEHNR and FQNEAQ (reference sequence). There are 20 residues in the CDR3. Trimming shortened V by 6 bases and J by 4 bases, and 34 bases separated the two germline ends. DNA of the CDR3: TGTGCCAGCAGTGGTGGGGGCCCCAGGCCGGGACACAAGTTCTCTTACGAGCAGTACTTC. Translation: CASSGGGPRPGHKFSYEQYF.

In this sample, this clonotype turned up many times. V gene TRBV5-1 combines with J gene TRBJ1-2; the D gene is possibly TRBD1 (6 bases). CDR3 length equals 13 residues. Germline V gene lookup returns CDR1 SGHRS and CDR2 YFSETQ. Between the trimmed V and J ends, which lost 4 bases and 7 bases, there was a span of 14 bases. Written as DNA, the CDR3 is TGCGCCAGCAGCCGAACTGCGGACAGTGGCTACACCTTC. Its translation is CASSRTADSGYTF.

The chain employs TRBV5-1 and TRBJ2-7; D is possibly TRBD1 (6 bases). Per germline, CDR1 SGHRS and CDR2 YFSETQ. The V and J ends lost 2 bases and 0 bases respectively, with 15 bases between them. The CDR3 has 16 amino acids. The CDR3 coding sequence is TGCGCCAGCAGCTTAAAGACAGGCGCAAGCTCCTACGAGCAGTACTTC. This translates into CASSLKTGASSYEQYF.

This clonotype was counted only a few times. The V and J genes are TRBV9 and TRBJ2-3, with 8 bases matching TRBD2. V lost 2 bases and J lost 1; bases outside the gene matches: 6. This CDR3 spans 16 amino acids. Germline V gives CDR1 SGDLS, CDR2 YYNGEE. CDR3 protein: CASSVDRREGTDTQYF. In nucleotides, the CDR3 is TGTGCCAGCAGCGTGGATCGGCGGGAGGGCACAGATACGCAGTATTTT.

This clonotype was found many times. This chain joins TRBV15 and TRBJ1-5, with D perhaps matching TRBD1 (5 bases). CDR1 LNHNV and CDR2 YYDKDF come from the germline V gene (reference sequence). V was cut by 0 bases and J by 3 bases, with 12 bases left in between. The CDR3 is made up of 16 amino acids. The CDR3 reads CATSRDRDPYNQPQHF. CDR3 nucleotide sequence: TGTGCCACCAGCAGAGATCGGGACCCTTACAATCAGCCCCAGCATTTT.

This clonotype was found a few times. The gene calls are TRBV4-3 and TRBJ2-1; D call uncertain. This CDR3 comprises 17 residues. The germline V and J ends were trimmed by 0 bases and 1 base, with 13 bases remaining between them. Germline V lookup: CDR1 LGHNA, CDR2 YSLEER. Written as DNA, the CDR3 is TGCGCCAGCAGCCAAGAAGCTCAGGCCGTTTCCTACAATGAGCAGTTCTTC. Translating it yields CASSQEAQAVSYNEQFF.